The present T cell receptor beta chain was sequenced within a study of T cell responses to AZD1222 COVID-19 vaccine. Notes on the study in general: Clonal diversity was possibly underestimated; the donors were predominantly white British and more often female.

To note about this clone: Its target is not known. At one boundary the junction diverges from the germline segment, which might be a read error.

Using immunoSEQ multiplex PCR, the repertoire was profiled, and TCRdb retains in-frame clones only, with some absent. The table records roughly 140,000 clones, approximately 90% of them present only once. The CDR3 runs to 15 residues. Germline CDR1 and CDR2: MNHEY and SVGAGI. V and J are TRBV6-5 and TRBJ2-5; D might be TRBD2 (6 bases). The sequence came from an adult who received the AZD1222 COVID-19 vaccine. The sample here was peripheral blood, taken 28 days after the second AZD1222 dose. CDR3 in amino acids: CASSDSGTSQETQYF. CDR3 nucleotides: TGTGCCAGCAGTGACTCGGGGACTTCACAAGAGACCCAGTACTTC.